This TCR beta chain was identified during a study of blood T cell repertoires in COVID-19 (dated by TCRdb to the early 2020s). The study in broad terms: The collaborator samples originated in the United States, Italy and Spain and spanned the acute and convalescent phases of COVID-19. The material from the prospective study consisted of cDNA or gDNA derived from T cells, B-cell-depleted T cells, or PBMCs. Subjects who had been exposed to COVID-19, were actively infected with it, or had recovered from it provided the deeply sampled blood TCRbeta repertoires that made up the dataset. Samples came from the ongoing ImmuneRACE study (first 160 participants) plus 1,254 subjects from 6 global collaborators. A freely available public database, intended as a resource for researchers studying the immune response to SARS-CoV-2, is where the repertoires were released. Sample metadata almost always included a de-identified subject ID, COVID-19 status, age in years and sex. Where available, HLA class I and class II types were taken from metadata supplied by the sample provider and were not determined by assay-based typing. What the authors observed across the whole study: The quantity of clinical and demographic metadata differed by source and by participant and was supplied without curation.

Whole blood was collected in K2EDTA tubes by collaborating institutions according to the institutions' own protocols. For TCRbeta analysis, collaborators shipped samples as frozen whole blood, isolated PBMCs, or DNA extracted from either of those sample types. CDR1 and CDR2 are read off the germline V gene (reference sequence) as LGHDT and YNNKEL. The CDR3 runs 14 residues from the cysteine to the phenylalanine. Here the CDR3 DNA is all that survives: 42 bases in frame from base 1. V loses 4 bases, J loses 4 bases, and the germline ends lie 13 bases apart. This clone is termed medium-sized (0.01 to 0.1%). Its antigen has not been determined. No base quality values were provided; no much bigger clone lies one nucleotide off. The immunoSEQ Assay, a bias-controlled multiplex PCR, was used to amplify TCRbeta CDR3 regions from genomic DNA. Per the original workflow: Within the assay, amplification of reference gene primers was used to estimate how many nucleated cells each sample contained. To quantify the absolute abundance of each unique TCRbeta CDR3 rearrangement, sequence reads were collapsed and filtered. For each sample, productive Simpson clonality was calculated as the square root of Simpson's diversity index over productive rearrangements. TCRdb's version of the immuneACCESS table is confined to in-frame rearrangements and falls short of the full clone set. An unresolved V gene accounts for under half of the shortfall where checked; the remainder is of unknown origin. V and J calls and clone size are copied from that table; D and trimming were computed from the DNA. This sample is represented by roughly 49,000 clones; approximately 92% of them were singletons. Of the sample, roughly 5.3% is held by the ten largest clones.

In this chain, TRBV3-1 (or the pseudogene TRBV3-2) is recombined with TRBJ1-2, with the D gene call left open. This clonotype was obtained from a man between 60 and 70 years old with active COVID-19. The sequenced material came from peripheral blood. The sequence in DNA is TGTGCCAGCAGCCCTGTGGGCTCTGGCTATGGCTACACCTTC. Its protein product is CASSPVGSGYGYTF.